These T cell receptor beta chains were read from a single sample in a study of blood T cell repertoires in COVID-19. Clones were sequenced by immunoSEQ multiplex PCR, and TCRdb holds only the in-frame ones, with some missing. The sample lists 120,000 or so clones, around 90% occurring once. The sequenced material came from peripheral blood. All receptors come from a man in his forties or fifties with active COVID-19. Both conserved end residues are part of each CDR3. Rows may omit the clone size; those that give it use once, few, many or a size class.

clone_size: .; j_call: TRBJ2-3; v_call: TRBV5-1; cdr3_length: 16; cdr3_aa: CASSLDGQGLLDTQYF
clone_size: .; j_call: TRBJ2-1; v_call: TRBV6-5; cdr3_length: 14; cdr3_aa: CASVRTGFDNEQFF
clone_size: .; j_call: TRBJ1-3; v_call: TRBV4-1; cdr3_length: 15; cdr3_aa: CASSQEAVPGNTIYF
clone_size: .; j_call: TRBJ2-3; v_call: TRBV27; cdr3_length: 14; cdr3_aa: CANKRISKADTQYF
clone_size: .; j_call: TRBJ2-1; v_call: TRBV5-3; cdr3_length: 17; cdr3_aa: CARSDETQGPIYNEQFF
clone_size: .; j_call: TRBJ2-7; v_call: TRBV19; cdr3_length: 14; cdr3_aa: CASSTAVSSYEQYF
clone_size: .; j_call: TRBJ2-2; v_call: TRBV2; cdr3_length: 14; cdr3_aa: CASSLRMETGELFF
clone_size: .; j_call: TRBJ2-1; v_call: TRBV3-1/TRBV3-2; cdr3_length: 18; cdr3_aa: CASSQGLAALRSYNEQFF
clone_size: .; j_call: TRBJ1-1; v_call: TRBV7-2; cdr3_length: 15; cdr3_aa: CASRVAGQGFWGAFF
clone_size: .; j_call: TRBJ1-6; v_call: TRBV11-1; cdr3_length: 14; cdr3_aa: CASSDWTGGYTLHF
clone_size: .; j_call: TRBJ2-1; v_call: TRBV11-3; cdr3_length: 15; cdr3_aa: CASSSSRSSYNEQFF
clone_size: .; j_call: TRBJ1-1; v_call: TRBV2; cdr3_length: 14; cdr3_aa: CASSQGLRRTEAFF
clone_size: .; j_call: TRBJ2-5; v_call: TRBV9; cdr3_length: 14; cdr3_aa: CASSVAREQETQYF
clone_size: .; j_call: TRBJ2-4; v_call: TRBV5-1; cdr3_length: 16; cdr3_aa: CASSFWSGGAKNIQYF
clone_size: .; j_call: TRBJ1-1; v_call: TRBV10-2; cdr3_length: 14; cdr3_aa: CASSGDRGRTEAFF
clone_size: .; j_call: TRBJ1-1; v_call: TRBV3-1/TRBV3-2; cdr3_length: 15; cdr3_aa: CASSQVGQGRGKAFF
clone_size: .; j_call: TRBJ2-1; v_call: TRBV10-1; cdr3_length: 17; cdr3_aa: CASSQGTGAQPKNEQFF
clone_size: .; j_call: TRBJ2-5; v_call: TRBV15; cdr3_length: 14; cdr3_aa: CAISSGRVRETQYF
clone_size: few; j_call: TRBJ2-5; v_call: TRBV24-1; cdr3_length: 16; cdr3_aa: CATSDPGTSGQETQYF
clone_size: .; j_call: TRBJ2-1; v_call: TRBV6-5; cdr3_length: 15; cdr3_aa: CASPSDRGFANEQFF
clone_size: .; j_call: TRBJ1-2; v_call: TRBV25-1; cdr3_length: 15; cdr3_aa: CASSEGGTGNYGYTF
clone_size: once; j_call: TRBJ1-4; v_call: TRBV5-1; cdr3_length: 14; cdr3_aa: CASSLAAGGRKLFF
clone_size: .; j_call: TRBJ1-1; v_call: TRBV19; cdr3_length: 14; cdr3_aa: CASSGGRSDTEAFF
clone_size: once; j_call: TRBJ2-5; v_call: TRBV5-4; cdr3_length: 15; cdr3_aa: CASSLAGTQAETQYF